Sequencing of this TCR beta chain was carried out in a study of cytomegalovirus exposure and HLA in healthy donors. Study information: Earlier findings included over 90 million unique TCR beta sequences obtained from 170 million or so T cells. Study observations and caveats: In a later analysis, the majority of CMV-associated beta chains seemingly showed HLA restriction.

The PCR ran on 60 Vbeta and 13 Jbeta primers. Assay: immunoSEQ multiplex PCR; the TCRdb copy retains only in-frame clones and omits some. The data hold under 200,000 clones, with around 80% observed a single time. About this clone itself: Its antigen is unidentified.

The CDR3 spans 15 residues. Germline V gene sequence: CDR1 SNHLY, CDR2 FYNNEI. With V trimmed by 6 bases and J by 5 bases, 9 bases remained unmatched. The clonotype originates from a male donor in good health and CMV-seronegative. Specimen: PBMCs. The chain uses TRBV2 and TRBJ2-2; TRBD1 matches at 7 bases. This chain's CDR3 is CASRTLTGNTGELFF. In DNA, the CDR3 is TGTGCCAGCAGGACATTGACAGGGAATACCGGGGAGCTGTTTTTT. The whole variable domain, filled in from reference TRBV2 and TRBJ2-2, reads EPEVTQTPSHQVTQMGQEVILRCVPISNHLYFYWYRQILGQKVEFLVSFYNNEISEKSEIFDDQFSVERPDGSNFTLKIRSTKLEDSAMYFCASRTLTGNTGELFFGEGSRLTVL.